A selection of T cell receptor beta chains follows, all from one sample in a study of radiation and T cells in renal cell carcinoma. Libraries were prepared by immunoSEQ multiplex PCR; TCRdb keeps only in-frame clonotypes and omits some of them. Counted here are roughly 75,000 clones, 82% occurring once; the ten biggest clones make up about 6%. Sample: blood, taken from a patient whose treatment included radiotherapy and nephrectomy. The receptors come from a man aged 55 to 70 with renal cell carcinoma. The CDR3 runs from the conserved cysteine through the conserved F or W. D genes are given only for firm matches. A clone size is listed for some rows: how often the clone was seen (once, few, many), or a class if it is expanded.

TGTGCCAGCAGTTCCGACAGGGTACTAGTTGGCTACACCTTC,CASSSDRVLVGYTF,TRBV6-5,TRBD1,.,TRBJ1-2
TGTGCCAGCAGTTCCGAGATGGGGACAGGGGGATGCGAGCAGTACTTC,CASSSEMGTGGCEQYF,TRBV21-1,.,.,TRBJ2-7
TGTGCCTGGGCCCGACAGAACACTGAAGCTTTCTTT,CAWARQNTEAFF,TRBV30,.,few,TRBJ1-1
TGCGCCAGCAGCCAAGAATGGCGAGGCAATGAGCAGTTCTTC,CASSQEWRGNEQFF,TRBV4-1,.,.,TRBJ2-1
TGCGCCAGCAGCATAAGGGGGGAGCAGTACTTC,CASSIRGEQYF,TRBV5-1,.,.,TRBJ2-7
TGTGCCAGCAGTTTAATGGGCTCGGGGAATGAAAAACTGTTTTTT,CASSLMGSGNEKLFF,TRBV28,.,few,TRBJ1-4
TGTGCCGGGACTAGTGGTAGGACAGACATTCGGTACTTC,CAGTSGRTDIRYF,TRBV30,TRBD2,.,TRBJ2-4
TGTGCCTGGGGGACGGAGCTTTCCTACGAGCAGTACTTC,CAWGTELSYEQYF,TRBV30,.,once,TRBJ2-7
TGCGCCAGCAGCTTAACAGCGTTCACCTACGAGCAGTACTTC,CASSLTAFTYEQYF,TRBV5-1,.,.,TRBJ2-7
TGTGCCAGCAAACCGGGCCCCGGGGCGACCGAGCAGTACTTC,CASKPGPGATEQYF,TRBV28,.,.,TRBJ2-7
TGTGCCACCAGCTTAGTGGGGGAGGCCCGCACAGATACGCAGTATTTT,CATSLVGEARTDTQYF,TRBV15,.,few,TRBJ2-3
TGTGCCAGCAGCCAAGCCCGAGCGGGAGGGAGCACAGATACGCAGTATTTT,CASSQARAGGSTDTQYF,TRBV4-2,TRBD2,few,TRBJ2-3
TGTGCCAGCAGTTTTTCTAGGGAGCAGAACACTGAAGCTTTCTTT,CASSFSREQNTEAFF,TRBV6-6,.,few,TRBJ1-1
TGTGCCAGTTCAAGGGGCCCTCTAAGCGCTGAAGCTTTCTTT,CASSRGPLSAEAFF,TRBV6-5,.,.,TRBJ1-1
TGTGCCAGCAGCGGTATCACCGGGGAGCTGTTTTTT,CASSGITGELFF,TRBV9,.,.,TRBJ2-2
TGTGCCAGCAGCCGGAGCGGGAGGACGAACACCGGGGAGCTGTTTTTT,CASSRSGRTNTGELFF,TRBV7-2,TRBD2,.,TRBJ2-2
TGTGCCAGCAGCTCCCGTCTTGAGGTTCAAGAGACCCAGTACTTC,CASSSRLEVQETQYF,TRBV7-6,.,.,TRBJ2-5
TGCGCCAGCAGCCTTCGGACAGGGAACACCGGGGAGCTGTTTTTT,CASSLRTGNTGELFF,TRBV4-3,TRBD1,.,TRBJ2-2
TGTGCCAGCTCACCAATCCCTCTTAGCGGGGTAGCCAAAAACATTCAGTACTTC,CASSPIPLSGVAKNIQYF,TRBV18,TRBD2,.,TRBJ2-4
TGCGCCAGCTCAAGGGGACTGAGTACAGGGTCCTACGAGCAGTACTTC,CASSRGLSTGSYEQYF,TRBV5-1,.,.,TRBJ2-7
TGTGCCATCAGTGAGTGGAGCGGGAGGGCCTTCATTCTACCAGATACGCAGTATTTT,CAISEWSGRAFILPDTQYF,TRBV10-3,TRBD2,.,TRBJ2-3
TGTGCCAGCAGCTTGGGACAGAACACTGAAGCTTTCTTT,CASSLGQNTEAFF,TRBV7-2,.,few,TRBJ1-1
TGTGCCAGCAGCGGACAGGGTCGGCTTTCCTACGAGCAGTACTTC,CASSGQGRLSYEQYF,TRBV21-1,.,.,TRBJ2-7